These 19 T cell receptor beta chains were sequenced from one sample in a study of control samples from healthy donors and cancer patients. Only in-frame clones appear in the TCRdb table, and some are missing; sequencing was by immunoSEQ multiplex PCR. The sample lists around 140,000 clones, just under 90% occurring once. Sequences were obtained from PBMCs. The receptors originated from a man over 45 with head and neck cancer.

This rearrangement joins TRBV5-1 to TRBJ2-1; TRBD1 aligns across 8 bases. After removal of 2 bases from V and 6 bases from J, the junction contained 10 bases not matched to a gene. Germline-derived CDR1 and CDR2 are SGHRS and YFSETQ. The CDR3 extends over 16 amino acids. CDR3 sequence: CASSFIDGTGPNEQFF. The CDR3 nucleotides read TGCGCCAGCAGCTTTATCGACGGGACAGGTCCCAATGAGCAGTTCTTC.

The rearrangement joins TRBV3-1 (or the pseudogene TRBV3-2) to TRBJ2-7; D is perhaps TRBD1 (5 bases). Trimming took off 1 base at V and 4 bases at J, with 11 bases between the two ends. The germline gives CDR1 LGHDT, CDR2 YNNKEL (reference sequence). The CDR3 runs to 14 residues. The CDR3 reads CASSQVAGKYEQYF. The CDR3 region has the DNA TGTGCCAGCAGCCAAGTCGCAGGGAAATACGAGCAGTACTTC.

The V call is TRBV18, the J call TRBJ2-7; the match to TRBD2 covers 7 bases. Germline CDR1 is KGHSH and CDR2 is LQKENI. The J segment lost 3 bases and the V segment lost 3 bases, leaving 8 bases of the junction unmatched. CDR3 length: 15 amino acids. The CDR3 protein is CASSPPGTIHYEQYF. CDR3 bases: TGTGCCAGCTCACCTCCCGGGACTATTCACTACGAGCAGTACTTC.

This clone has only one observation. The chain is built from TRBV7-9 and TRBJ2-1, with TRBD2 matching 9 bases. The CDR3 spans 16 residues. V gave up 5 bases and J gave up 8 bases; unmatched junction bases: 13. Germline CDR1 is SEHNR and CDR2 is FQNEAQ (reference sequence). The CDR3 loop reads CASSLGTSRSWDEQFF. CDR3 DNA sequence: TGTGCCAGCAGCCTAGGGACTAGCCGGAGCTGGGATGAGCAGTTCTTC. The full variable domain, completed using reference TRBV7-9 and TRBJ2-1, is DTGVSQNPRHKITKRGQNVTFRCDPISEHNRLYWYRQTLGQGPEFLTYFQNEAQLEKSRLLSDRFSAERPKGSFSTLEIQRTEQGDSAMYLCASSLGTSRSWDEQFFGPGTRLTVL.

The J gene is TRBJ2-3, the V gene TRBV5-8; 9 bases match TRBD1. From germline, CDR1 is SGHTS and CDR2 YDEGEE. V lost 3 bases, J lost 1 base, and 3 bases stayed unmatched. The CDR3 covers 15 residues. The CDR3 sequence: CASSYRGPGTDTQYF. In DNA, the CDR3 is TGTGCCAGCAGCTACAGGGGGCCGGGCACAGATACGCAGTATTTT.

This chain joins TRBV27 and TRBJ2-3; the match to TRBD2 covers 7 bases. Trimming at V came to 4 bases and at J to 2 bases, leaving 6 bases not matched to a gene. The CDR3 sequence is 15 residues long. Germline V CDR1 and CDR2: MNHEY, SMNVEV (reference sequence). This CDR3 is CASSSGLDITDTQYF. CDR3 DNA sequence: TGTGCCAGCAGTTCCGGACTAGATATCACAGATACGCAGTATTTT.

This clone came up once. This chain connects TRBV19 to TRBJ2-2; TRBD1 might be the D (5 bases). Germline CDR1 is LNHDA and CDR2 is SQIVND (reference sequence). This CDR3 has 17 residues. V dropped 3 bases and J dropped 0 bases, with 14 bases sitting between them. In nucleotides, the CDR3 is TGTGCCAGTAGTATGGGTAGGGGAACATCGAACACCGGGGAGCTGTTTTTT. It specifies CASSMGRGTSNTGELFF.

The chain links TRBV10-3 to TRBJ1-2; D might be TRBD1 (5 bases). Per germline, CDR1 ENHRY and CDR2 SYGVKD. The V end was cut by 2 bases, the J end by 5 bases, with 12 bases between. The CDR3 has 14 residues. This chain's CDR3 is CAISEPGSGYGYTF. CDR3 sequence (DNA): TGTGCCATCAGTGAGCCCGGGTCAGGGTATGGCTACACCTTC.

This clone was counted a single time. The J gene is TRBJ1-6, the V gene TRBV7-3, with D maybe TRBD1 (5 bases). The CDR3 has 14 residues. Germline V gene data show CDR1 as SGHTA and CDR2 as FQGTGA. V gave up 2 bases and J gave up 8 bases, with 10 bases separating them. CDR3 sequence reads: CASSLGGFDSPLHF. Here the CDR3 DNA reads TGTGCCAGCAGCTTAGGGGGGTTCGATTCACCCCTCCACTTT.

The chain couples TRBV5-6 to TRBJ2-7; D is tentatively TRBD1 or TRBD2 (5 bases each). Trimming cost V 1 base and J 2 bases, with 16 bases left between them. This CDR3 has 16 amino acids. Germline loops: CDR1 SGHDT, CDR2 YYEEEE. The CDR3 sequence: CASSLPGRPAPYEQYF. In DNA, the CDR3 is TGTGCCAGCAGCTTGCCGGGACGGCCTGCCCCCTACGAGCAGTACTTC.

This chain uses TRBV2 with TRBJ2-1; 9 bases align to TRBD1. Germline V lookup: CDR1 SNHLY, CDR2 FYNNEI. V lost 10 bases to trimming and J lost 7 bases; unmatched junction nucleotides: 11. The CDR3 contains 14 residues. CDR3 loop: CATHRDREVNEQFF. The CDR3 DNA is TGTGCCACCCACAGGGACAGGGAGGTGAATGAGCAGTTCTTC.

This rearrangement joins TRBV7-3 to TRBJ1-1, with D uncertain. The CDR3 has 17 residues. Per the germline V gene, CDR1 is SGHTA and CDR2 is FQGTGA. The V and J ends lost 2 bases and 0 bases respectively, with 16 bases between them. CDR3 coding DNA: TGTGCCAGCAGCTTACTAGGCGGCGGATCCATGAACACTGAAGCTTTCTTT. Encoded protein: CASSLLGGGSMNTEAFF.

The rearrangement uses TRBV7-9 and TRBJ2-7; D gene ambiguous. Germline CDR1 is SEHNR and CDR2 is FQNEAQ (reference sequence). The V and J ends lost 1 base and 0 bases respectively, with 7 bases between them. The CDR3 totals 14 residues. The CDR3 DNA sequence: TGTGCCAGCAGCTTAGGGGTTAGCTCCTACGAGCAGTACTTC. Translation gives CASSLGVSSYEQYF.

V gene TRBV2 combines with J gene TRBJ2-1, with 11 nucleotides matching TRBD2. In germline, CDR1 is SNHLY, CDR2 FYNNEI. After removal of 6 bases from V and 7 bases from J, the junction contained 8 bases not matched to a gene. CDR3 length equals 15 residues. The CDR3, as DNA: TGTGCCAGCAGCTCACTAGCGGGAGTTTCGAATGAGCAGTTCTTC. It yields the protein CASSSLAGVSNEQFF.

This chain uses TRBV21-1 with TRBJ2-2; TRBD2, the table's D call, was not compared with the DNA. TRBV21-1 is recorded as a pseudogene. This CDR3 spans 18 amino acids. The DNA of the CDR3 is TGTGCCAGCAGCCCCCGGGGCGGGACCGCCGGGGTGGCCGGGGAGCTGTTTTTT. Translation gives CASSPRGGTAGVAGELFF.

The V call is TRBV6-5, the J call TRBJ1-5, with a weak D call TRBD1 (6 bases). The CDR3 extends over 13 amino acids. CDR1 is MNHEY and CDR2 is SVGAGI in the germline V gene. Between the trimmed V and J ends, which lost 6 bases and 6 bases, there was a span of 12 bases. The CDR3 region is CASSRRGGQPQHF. The CDR3 nucleotides are TGTGCCAGCAGCCGCAGGGGCGGTCAGCCCCAGCATTTT.

The J gene is TRBJ1-3, the V gene TRBV28, with 7 bases fitting TRBD1. This CDR3 spans 15 amino acids. The trim removed 4 bases at V and 8 bases at J, leaving 11 bases unmatched. From germline, CDR1 is MDHEN and CDR2 SYDVKM. This CDR3 reads CASSYLDRVWDTIYF. The CDR3 nucleotides read TGTGCCAGCAGTTACCTCGACAGGGTTTGGGACACCATATATTTT.

This chain uses TRBV7-9 with TRBJ1-1; D gene unclear. The ends were cut back, 4 bases at V and 5 bases at J, with 11 bases in the middle. The germline V gene has CDR1 SEHNR and CDR2 FQNEAQ (reference sequence). The CDR3 length is 13 residues. CDR3 residues: CASSSVAGTEAFF. In DNA, the CDR3 is TGTGCCAGCAGCTCCGTAGCGGGTACTGAAGCTTTCTTT.

The chain joins TRBV9 to TRBJ1-6, with 10 bases matching TRBD1. The CDR3 loop spans 15 amino acids. The germline gives CDR1 SGDLS, CDR2 YYNGEE. J gave up 7 bases and V 4 bases, and 5 bases lay outside the gene matches. CDR3: CASSFGQGGNSPLHF. CDR3 DNA: TGTGCCAGCAGCTTCGGACAGGGGGGGAATTCACCCCTCCACTTT. The full variable domain, rest sourced from reference TRBV9 and TRBJ1-6, is DSGVTQTPKHLITATGQRVTLRCSPRSGDLSVYWYQQSLDQGLQFLIQYYNGEERAKGNILERFSAQQFPDLHSELNLSSLELGDSALYFCASSFGQGGNSPLHFGNGTRLTVT.